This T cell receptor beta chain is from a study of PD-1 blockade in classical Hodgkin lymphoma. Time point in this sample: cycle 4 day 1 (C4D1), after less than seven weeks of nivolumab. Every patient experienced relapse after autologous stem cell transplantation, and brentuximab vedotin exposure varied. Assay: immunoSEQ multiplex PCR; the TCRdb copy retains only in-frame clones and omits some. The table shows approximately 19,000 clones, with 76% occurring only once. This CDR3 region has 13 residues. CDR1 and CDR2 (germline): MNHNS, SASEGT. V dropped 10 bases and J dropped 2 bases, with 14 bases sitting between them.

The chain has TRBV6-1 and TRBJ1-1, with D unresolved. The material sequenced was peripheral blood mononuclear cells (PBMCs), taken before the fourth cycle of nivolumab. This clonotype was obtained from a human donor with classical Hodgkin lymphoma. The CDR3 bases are TGTGCCATTAGGGCCAGGCGAAACACTGAAGCTTTCTTT. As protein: CAIRARRNTEAFF.